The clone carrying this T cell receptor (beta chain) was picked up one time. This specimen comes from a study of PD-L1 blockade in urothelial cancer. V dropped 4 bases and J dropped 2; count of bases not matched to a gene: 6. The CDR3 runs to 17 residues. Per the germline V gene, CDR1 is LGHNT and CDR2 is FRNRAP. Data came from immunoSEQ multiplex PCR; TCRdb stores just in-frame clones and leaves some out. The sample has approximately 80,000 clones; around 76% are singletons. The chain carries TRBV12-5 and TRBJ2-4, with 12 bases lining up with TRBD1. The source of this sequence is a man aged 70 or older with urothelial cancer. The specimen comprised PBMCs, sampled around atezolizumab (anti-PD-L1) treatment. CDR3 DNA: TGTGCTAGTGGTTCGGGACAGGGGGCGGAGACCAAAAACATTCAGTACTTC. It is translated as CASGSGQGAETKNIQYF.